This is a list of T cell receptor beta chains from one sample in a study of CD8+CD57+ T cells in acquired aplastic anemia. Via MiXCR, TCRdb re-called the reads, giving one row per CDR3 protein. The sample has around 430,000 distinct CDR3 sequences; around 33% are singletons. The sequencing input was sorted CD4+, CD8+, or CD8+CD57+ T cells (not recorded which) from PBMCs. The receptors here all came from a human donor with aplastic anemia. Each CDR3 is given with its conserved first and last residue. A D gene is named only where the DNA matches it firmly. Clone size is not always given. Where it is, it says once, few, many or a class for expanded clones.

-	TRBV4-3	TRBJ1-2	once	CASSQGGIPYYGYTF	TGCGCCAGCAGCCAAGGCGGGATACCCTACTATGGCTACACCTTC
-	TRBV7-9	TRBJ2-7	many	CASSPNYEQYF	TGTGCCAGCAGCCCTAATTACGAGCAGTACTTC
-	TRBV7-2	TRBJ1-1	-	CPSSLADDGTEAFF	TGTCCCAGCAGCTTGGCAGACGATGGCACTGAAGCTTTCTTT
-	TRBV7-7	TRBJ2-3	-	CASSLQPSTDTQYF	TGTGCCAGCAGCTTGCAGCCATCCACAGATACGCAGTATTTT
-	TRBV7-3	TRBJ1-3	-	CASSLRRPVWRPGNTIYF	TGTGCCAGCAGCTTAAGACGTCCGGTCTGGCGACCTGGAAACACCATATATTTT
-	TRBV12-3/TRBV12-4	TRBJ1-3	-	CASQEGRSGNTIYF	TGTGCCAGCCAGGAAGGCCGGAGTGGAAACACCATATATTTT
-	TRBV2	TRBJ1-1	few	CASSFSTGKTEAFF	TGTGCCAGCAGTTTCAGTACAGGGAAGACTGAAGCTTTCTTT
TRBD1	TRBV11-3	TRBJ2-2	-	CASRSTGTVTGELFF	TGTGCCAGCAGATCTACCGGGACAGTCACCGGGGAGCTGTTTTTT
TRBD2	TRBV29-1	TRBJ2-3	-	CSVGGGWADTQYF	TGCAGCGTTGGGGGGGGATGGGCGGATACGCAGTATTTT
-	TRBV24-1	TRBJ2-7	-	CATSDLAPLGYEQYF	TGTGCCACCAGTGATCTTGCCCCGTTGGGTTACGAGCAGTACTTC
TRBD2	TRBV20-1	TRBJ2-7	many	CSARTVAGGLVGEQYF	TGCAGTGCCAGGACGGTCGCGGGAGGGTTGGTTGGCGAGCAGTACTTC
TRBD2	TRBV6-1	TRBJ2-5	-	CASSTPSGLAETQYF	TGTGCCAGCAGTACCCCTTCGGGACTAGCGGAGACCCAGTACTTC
TRBD1	TRBV6-2/TRBV6-3	TRBJ1-1	few	CASSYSRGGQGKVNTEAFF	TGTGCCAGCAGTTACTCGAGGGGTGGACAGGGGAAGGTGAACACTGAAGCTTTCTTT
-	TRBV2	TRBJ2-7	-	CASSGQDSGEQYF	TGTGCCAGCAGTGGACAGGACTCAGGGGAGCAGTACTTC
-	TRBV19	TRBJ1-2	-	CASSPRAGNTF	TGTGCCAGTAGTCCGAGGGCTGGAAACACCTTC
-	TRBV20-1	TRBJ1-1	few	CSAHTFIGTEAFF	TGCAGTGCTCACACCTTTATAGGGACTGAAGCTTTCTTT
-	TRBV2	TRBJ2-1	-	CASSPGTAPRNEQFF	TGTGCCAGCAGCCCTGGGACTGCTCCCCGCAATGAGCAGTTCTTC
-	TRBV12-3/TRBV12-4	TRBJ1-3	many	CASSLLGNTIYF	TGTGCCAGCAGTTTATTAGGAAACACCATATATTTT
TRBD1	TRBV12-3/TRBV12-4	TRBJ1-2	-	CASSGQGASYGYTF	TGTGCCAGCAGCGGTCAGGGGGCCAGCTATGGCTACACCTTC
-	TRBV11-1	TRBJ2-3	-	CASSLTGEGTDTQYF	TGTGCCAGCAGCTTAACAGGGGAGGGCACAGATACGCAGTATTTT
TRBD1	TRBV11-2	TRBJ1-1	-	CASSLVPPGQGGTEAFF	TGTGCCAGCAGCTTAGTACCACCGGGACAGGGCGGCACTGAAGCTTTCTTT
TRBD1	TRBV25-1	TRBJ2-7	-	CASSWTGGGSEQYF	TGTGCCAGCAGTTGGACAGGGGGAGGCAGCGAGCAGTACTTC
-	TRBV15	TRBJ2-1	many	CATSRDSGDFYNEQFF	TGTGCCACCAGCAGAGATAGTGGGGACTTCTACAATGAGCAGTTCTTC
-	TRBV11-2	TRBJ2-3	-	CASSLVSTSTSTDTQYF	TGTGCCAGCAGCTTAGTTTCTACGTCGACTAGCACAGATACGCAGTATTTT
TRBD2	TRBV11-1	TRBJ2-1	few	CASSLALAGFDEQFF	TGTGCCAGCAGCTTAGCACTAGCGGGGTTTGATGAGCAGTTCTTC
-	TRBV5-6	TRBJ1-2	-	CASSTPRADNYGYTF	TGTGCCAGCAGCACCCCTCGCGCCGATAACTATGGCTACACCTTC
-	TRBV5-1	TRBJ2-7	-	CASSLIAEDYEQYF	TGCGCCAGCAGCTTGATTGCAGAAGACTACGAGCAGTACTTC
-	TRBV7-2	TRBJ1-5	-	CASGLLMGGNQPQHF	TGTGCCAGCGGCTTATTAATGGGTGGCAATCAGCCCCAGCATTTT
TRBD2	TRBV11-2	TRBJ2-1	-	CAWGLAGGKSYNEQFF	TGTGCCTGGGGACTAGCGGGGGGGAAGTCCTACAATGAGCAGTTCTTC
-	TRBV24-1	TRBJ2-7	-	CVTSDRTPAKAYEQYF	TGCGTCACCAGTGATCGTACTCCCGCAAAGGCCTACGAGCAGTACTTC
TRBD2	TRBV4-3	TRBJ2-7	once	CASSQGSSTSAISYEQYF	TGCGCCAGCAGCCAAGGGTCCTCCACTAGCGCTATTTCCTACGAGCAGTACTTC
-	TRBV7-8	TRBJ1-1	-	CASSLERLKTKNTEAFF	TGTGCCAGCAGCTTAGAGCGGCTTAAGACAAAGAACACTGAAGCTTTCTTT
-	TRBV5-1	TRBJ2-3	-	CASSPVASTDTQYF	TGCGCCAGCAGCCCCGTAGCTTCCACAGATACGCAGTATTTT
-	TRBV9	TRBJ1-2	once	CASSSSHTVYGYTF	TGTGCCAGCAGCAGTTCTCACACCGTCTATGGCTACACCTTC
-	TRBV14	TRBJ1-2	many	CASSPDAGYTF	TGTGCCAGCAGCCCGGACGCTGGCTACACCTTC
-	TRBV29-1	TRBJ2-7	-	CSVVRDPSSYEQYF	TGCAGCGTTGTGAGGGACCCGAGCTCCTACGAGCAGTACTTC
TRBD2	TRBV6-1	TRBJ2-7	-	CASTYTSGGLGRSEQYF	TGTGCCAGCACCTACACTAGCGGGGGGTTAGGAAGGAGCGAGCAGTACTTC
-	TRBV5-4	TRBJ1-1	-	CASSPYRTMNTEAFF	TGTGCCAGCAGCCCCTACAGGACCATGAACACTGAAGCTTTCTTT
-	TRBV15	TRBJ2-5	many	CATSKLDFQETQYF	TGTGCCACCAGCAAACTGGACTTTCAAGAGACCCAGTACTTC
TRBD2	TRBV10-3	TRBJ2-7	many	CAISESIREGYEQYF	TGTGCCATCAGTGAGTCGATTAGGGAGGGCTACGAGCAGTACTTC
TRBD1	TRBV6-1	TRBJ1-2	many	CASMVTGKNYGYTF	TGTGCCAGCATGGTGACAGGGAAGAACTATGGCTACACCTTC
-	TRBV4-1	TRBJ2-7	-	CASSQVIYYEQYF	TGCGCCAGCAGCCAAGTTATCTACTACGAGCAGTACTTC
TRBD1	TRBV4-1	TRBJ1-5	-	CASSQDLKGQGAAGQPQHF	TGCGCCAGCAGCCAAGATCTTAAGGGACAGGGGGCGGCGGGTCAGCCCCAGCATTTT
-	TRBV4-3	TRBJ1-6	few	CASSREQGDHSPLHF	TGCGCCAGCAGCCGGGAACAGGGAGACCATTCACCCCTCCACTTT
TRBD1	TRBV9	TRBJ1-2	many	CASSPETGGLGDGYTF	TGTGCCAGCAGCCCTGAGACAGGGGGACTAGGAGATGGCTACACCTTC
-	TRBV5-1	TRBJ1-6	many	CASSSRAGDNSPLHF	TGCGCCAGCAGCTCCCGGGCAGGGGATAATTCACCCCTCCACTTT
TRBD1	TRBV19	TRBJ1-4	few	CASSDSPQGVSNEKLFF	TGTGCCAGTAGCGATAGCCCGCAGGGGGTATCTAATGAAAAACTGTTTTTT
TRBD1	TRBV19	TRBJ1-5	many	CASAEGTGPQPQHF	TGTGCATCGGCCGAGGGGACAGGTCCACAGCCCCAGCATTTT
TRBD2	TRBV19	TRBJ2-2	few	CASSLGTSGRAGTGELFF	TGTGCCAGTAGTCTCGGGACTAGCGGGAGGGCAGGAACCGGGGAGCTGTTTTTT
TRBD1	TRBV9	TRBJ2-7	-	CASTDRAGSYEQYF	TGTGCCAGCACTGACAGGGCGGGCTCCTACGAGCAGTACTTC
TRBD2	TRBV3-1	TRBJ2-1	-	CASSQDSGVHNEQFF	TGTGCCAGTAGCCAGGATAGCGGGGTTCACAATGAGCAGTTCTTC
TRBD1	TRBV19	TRBJ1-2	many	CASNVGQGDTYGYTF	TGTGCCAGCAACGTCGGACAGGGGGATACCTATGGCTACACCTTC
TRBD2	TRBV30	TRBJ2-5	once	CAWSLAGSETQYF	TGTGCCTGGAGTCTAGCGGGGTCGGAGACCCAGTACTTC
-	TRBV14	TRBJ1-6	-	CASSQALGHSPLHF	TGTGCCAGCAGCCAAGCATTAGGGCATTCACCCCTCCACTTT
-	TRBV6-2/TRBV6-3	TRBJ1-5	-	CASGTGLGQPQHF	TGTGCCAGCGGAACAGGGTTGGGCCAGCCCCAGCATTTT